This T cell receptor (beta chain) was recorded in a study of T cells in Graves' hyperthyroidism and ophthalmopathy. At the level of the study: Any treatment followed the collection of peripheral blood at initial diagnosis. Study-wide points: Blood also carried most thyroid clonotypes expanded above 0.001.

This clonotype was seen ten or more times. Its target is not known. Fresh peripheral blood, about 10 ml of it, supplied the PBMCs. Amplified regions were TCR beta CDR3 sequences from RNA transcripts. The HTBI primer set served for first-round RT-PCR of the TCR CDR3. MiXCR, applied by TCRdb to the multiplex PCR reads, yields one record per CDR3 protein. This sample has approximately 380,000 distinct CDR3 sequences; approximately 17% occur once, and the top ten carry less than 45%. The TCR was taken from a man between 18 and 29 years old with Graves' ophthalmopathy. What was sequenced was blood.

CDR3 amino acids: CSARDWSHSNQPQHF. In DNA, the CDR3 is TGCAGTGCTAGAGATTGGAGCCATAGCAATCAGCCCCAGCATTTT. V and J are TRBV20-1 and TRBJ1-5; D remains ambiguous. Looked up from germline, CDR1 is DFQATT and CDR2 is SNEGSKA (reference sequence). The CDR3 extends over 15 amino acids. V was clipped by 0 bases and J by 0 bases, with 9 bases between them.